A selection of T cell receptor beta chains follows, all from one sample in a study of regulatory T cells in long-lasting Graves disease. MiXCR was run by TCRdb on the multiplex PCR reads, yielding one entry per CDR3 protein. The table shows about 530,000 distinct CDR3 sequences, with 15% to 20% occurring only once. This same sample was also part of a study on T cells in Graves' hyperthyroidism and ophthalmopathy.

Sequencing used peripheral blood mononuclear cells (PBMCs), obtained at new diagnosis, from a patient treated with antithyroid drugs. The receptors here all came from a woman aged 35-60 years with Graves disease. Both conserved end residues are part of each CDR3. Fields, in order: D gene, V gene, J gene, clone size, CDR3 DNA, CDR3 protein. The D gene is left open where the match is weak. Rows give clone size only sometimes, using once, few, many, or a class for an expanded clone.

d_call: NA
v_call: TRBV20-1
j_call: TRBJ1-1
clone_size: few
cdr3_nt: TGCAGTGCTAGGGGTTCGGGAACTGAAGCTTTCTTT
cdr3_aa: CSARGSGTEAFF

d_call: NA
v_call: TRBV4-1
j_call: TRBJ1-2
clone_size: once
cdr3_nt: TGCGCCAGCAGCCAAGTAAGGGCCAGGGCCTATGGCTACACCTTC
cdr3_aa: CASSQVRARAYGYTF

d_call: NA
v_call: TRBV20-1
j_call: TRBJ2-5
clone_size: many
cdr3_nt: TGCAGTGCTAGAGAGGAGGGTTTGGAGACCCAGTACTTC
cdr3_aa: CSAREEGLETQYF

d_call: TRBD1
v_call: TRBV10-1
j_call: TRBJ1-2
clone_size: many
cdr3_nt: TGCGCCAGCAGCCGGGACAGGAGCTATGGCTACACCTTC
cdr3_aa: CASSRDRSYGYTF

d_call: NA
v_call: TRBV10-3
j_call: TRBJ2-7
clone_size: NA
cdr3_nt: TGTGCCATCAACCGAGGGGCGCCAACCTACGAGCAGTACTTC
cdr3_aa: CAINRGAPTYEQYF

d_call: NA
v_call: TRBV9
j_call: TRBJ1-2
clone_size: NA
cdr3_nt: TGTGCCAGCAGCGTAGAAGCCGGAGGCGTAGGAGGCTACACCTTC
cdr3_aa: CASSVEAGGVGGYTF

d_call: TRBD2
v_call: TRBV10-3
j_call: TRBJ2-6
clone_size: few
cdr3_nt: TGTGCCATCAGTGCGTATAGCGGGGGGGCAACTGGGGCCAACGTCCTGACTTTC
cdr3_aa: CAISAYSGGATGANVLTF

d_call: NA
v_call: TRBV20-1
j_call: TRBJ1-5
clone_size: NA
cdr3_nt: TGCAGTGCTAGAGATTGGGCCGGGGATAATCAGCCCCAGCATTTT
cdr3_aa: CSARDWAGDNQPQHF

d_call: NA
v_call: TRBV3-1
j_call: TRBJ2-5
clone_size: few
cdr3_nt: TGTGCCAGCAGCCAGGGTGCAGGGGCAGAGACCCAGTACTTC
cdr3_aa: CASSQGAGAETQYF

d_call: NA
v_call: TRBV7-2
j_call: TRBJ1-6
clone_size: NA
cdr3_nt: TGTGCCAGCAGCTTAGCTGCAGGGATAATTAATTCACCCCTCCACTTT
cdr3_aa: CASSLAAGIINSPLHF

d_call: NA
v_call: TRBV6-1
j_call: TRBJ1-2
clone_size: few
cdr3_nt: TGTGCCAGCAGCCCCTTTGATAACTATGGCTACACCTTC
cdr3_aa: CASSPFDNYGYTF

d_call: NA
v_call: TRBV28
j_call: TRBJ2-7
clone_size: NA
cdr3_nt: TGTGCCAGTAGGCCGGGGGCGGGAGAGCAGTACTTC
cdr3_aa: CASRPGAGEQYF

d_call: NA
v_call: TRBV29-1
j_call: TRBJ2-5
clone_size: many
cdr3_nt: TGCAGCGTTGACCGACAGGCACAAGAGACCCAGTACTTC
cdr3_aa: CSVDRQAQETQYF

d_call: NA
v_call: TRBV28
j_call: TRBJ1-2
clone_size: many
cdr3_nt: TGTGCCAGCAGTCCGGGGGGTGGCTACACCTTC
cdr3_aa: CASSPGGGYTF

d_call: NA
v_call: TRBV18
j_call: TRBJ1-1
clone_size: NA
cdr3_nt: TGTGCCAGCTCACCAAGGGGAAAGGGAGACACTGAAGCTTTCTTT
cdr3_aa: CASSPRGKGDTEAFF

d_call: TRBD1
v_call: TRBV19
j_call: TRBJ1-1
clone_size: few
cdr3_nt: TGTGCCAGTAGTTGGAGACAGGGGGCTGTGAACACTGAAGCTTTCTTT
cdr3_aa: CASSWRQGAVNTEAFF

d_call: NA
v_call: TRBV5-6
j_call: TRBJ2-2
clone_size: few
cdr3_nt: TGTGCCAGCAGCGCCGGGAGCACCGGGGAGCTGTTTTTT
cdr3_aa: CASSAGSTGELFF

d_call: NA
v_call: TRBV5-1
j_call: TRBJ2-2
clone_size: many
cdr3_nt: TGCGCCAGCAGCTTGGTTGCAGGAGCGTACACCGGGGAGCTGTTTTTT
cdr3_aa: CASSLVAGAYTGELFF

d_call: TRBD1
v_call: TRBV24-1
j_call: TRBJ1-1
clone_size: NA
cdr3_nt: TGTGCCACCAGTGAGGGGGCGGGGGACAGGGGGACCACTGAAGCTTTCTTT
cdr3_aa: CATSEGAGDRGTTEAFF

d_call: NA
v_call: TRBV15
j_call: TRBJ2-1
clone_size: many
cdr3_nt: TGTGCCACCAGCAGAGATTGGGACGGAGACAATGAGCAGTTCTTC
cdr3_aa: CATSRDWDGDNEQFF